One and the same sample provided the 3 T cell receptor beta chains below, sequenced in a study of T cell changes during pregnancy in multiple sclerosis. The data were produced by immunoSEQ multiplex PCR, yet TCRdb's version contains in-frame clones alone and is incomplete. This sample has tens of thousands of clones; just over 90% occur once, and the top ten carry 1.4%. Here the sequenced sample was peripheral blood, taken in the third trimester of pregnancy. The receptors were gathered from a female donor with multiple sclerosis, enrolled in a pregnancy study.

The V gene is TRBV10-1, the J gene TRBJ2-2; a possible D gene is TRBD2 (5 bases). V lost 0 bases and J lost 4, with 15 bases in between. The CDR3 spans 17 residues. Germline V CDR1 and CDR2: WNHNN, SYGVQD (reference sequence). The CDR3 here is CASSESVASSRTGELFF. The CDR3 DNA sequence: TGCGCCAGCAGTGAGTCAGTAGCGAGCTCTCGCACCGGGGAGCTGTTTTTT.

The sample holds one count of this clone. The rearrangement links TRBV4-1 to TRBJ2-1; TRBD2 agrees at 7 bases. Germline CDR1 MGHRA, CDR2 YSYEKL. V shed 1 base and J 7 bases; nucleotides not matched to a gene: 4. This CDR3 is built from 14 residues. The CDR3 loop is CASSQGLGGNEQFF. The CDR3 region has the DNA TGCGCCAGCAGCCAAGGGTTGGGGGGGAATGAGCAGTTCTTC.

This clone was detected a few times. The CDR3 spells CATGRTAYNSPLHF. CDR3 bases: TGTGCCACTGGACGGACAGCATATAATTCACCCCTCCACTTT. V is TRBV7-2 and J is TRBJ1-6; tentative D call: TRBD1 (6 bases). This CDR3 has 14 amino acids. V lost 10 bases and J lost 4, with 14 bases in between. Per germline, CDR1 SGHTA and CDR2 FQGNSA.